This is a list of T cell receptor beta chains from one sample in a study of OX40 agonist ivuxolimab in advanced cancers. The table came from immunoSEQ multiplex PCR; TCRdb's copy has only in-frame clones and leaves some out. The repertoire holds fewer than 40,000 clones, 60% to 85% seen once, with around 12% in the top ten. The material was CD4+ or CD8+ T cells sorted from blood, obtained in a trial of the OX40 agonist ivuxolimab. The receptor source for this set is an adult with an advanced solid tumor such as melanoma, head and neck, liver or kidney cancer. Each CDR3 is given with its conserved first and last residue.

CDR3	V	J
CASSLIGTGGYNEQFF	TRBV5-4	TRBJ2-1
CASSNDRVPYNEQFF	TRBV19	TRBJ2-1
CASSLGLAGVTDTQYF	TRBV19	TRBJ2-3
CASSSFEGEQFF	TRBV19	TRBJ2-1
CSVLSGTATDTQYF	TRBV29-1	TRBJ2-3
CASSLGPSGLLSGTDTQYF	TRBV7-9	TRBJ2-3
CASSRTGSEKPQHF	TRBV5-1	TRBJ1-5
CASSLANEKLFF	TRBV5-6	TRBJ1-4
CASSLGRVKNIQYF	TRBV2	TRBJ2-4
CASSPRGGFSNQPQHF	TRBV28	TRBJ1-5
CASKMDLYSNQPQHF	TRBV6-5	TRBJ1-5
CASRGGNQPQHF	TRBV27	TRBJ1-5
CASSEVPGARVFF	TRBV10-1	TRBJ2-1
CASSPQFMNTEAFF	TRBV5-1	TRBJ1-1
CASSLRAGGLGYTF	TRBV28	TRBJ1-2
CASSFRDGPGANYGYTF	TRBV5-6	TRBJ1-2
CASSFLAGGPLDEQFF	TRBV5-1	TRBJ2-1
CASRRQGTEAFF	TRBV19	TRBJ1-1
CASRSTGAQETQYF	TRBV19	TRBJ2-5
CASSLDRRYSGETQYF	TRBV11-2	TRBJ2-5
CSVDTTERTDTQYF	TRBV29-1	TRBJ2-3
CASSQAGPASGYYNEQFF	TRBV14	TRBJ2-1
CASSDPYTDTQYF	TRBV6-4	TRBJ2-3
CASSLMSSSYEQYF	TRBV6-6	TRBJ2-7
CASSPRTSGHWQFF	TRBV7-2	TRBJ2-1
CASSLAPGTSSYEQYF	TRBV5-4	TRBJ2-7
CASSTGTGLRRDEQYF	TRBV5-4	.
CASSFPGANVLTF	TRBV7-2	TRBJ2-6
CASSPQGGSGYTF	TRBV6-1	TRBJ1-2
CASSESTGGSGYTF	TRBV10-2	TRBJ1-2
CASSPDYRVSSGNTIYF	TRBV10-1	TRBJ1-3
CASSDGVTSSGNTIYF	TRBV2	TRBJ1-3
CASSLGIATPYNEQFF	TRBV28	TRBJ2-1
CASSAVSGKSEQYF	TRBV28	TRBJ2-7
CASSVAQGNTEAFF	TRBV9	TRBJ1-1
CASSPSSVNTGELFF	TRBV5-1	TRBJ2-2
CATSRATGSQPQHF	TRBV15	TRBJ1-5
CASSLGQGGDTQYF	TRBV5-1	TRBJ2-3
CASSKRGLDSGNTIYF	TRBV21-1	TRBJ1-3
CASISWAGSTDTQYF	TRBV21-1	TRBJ2-3